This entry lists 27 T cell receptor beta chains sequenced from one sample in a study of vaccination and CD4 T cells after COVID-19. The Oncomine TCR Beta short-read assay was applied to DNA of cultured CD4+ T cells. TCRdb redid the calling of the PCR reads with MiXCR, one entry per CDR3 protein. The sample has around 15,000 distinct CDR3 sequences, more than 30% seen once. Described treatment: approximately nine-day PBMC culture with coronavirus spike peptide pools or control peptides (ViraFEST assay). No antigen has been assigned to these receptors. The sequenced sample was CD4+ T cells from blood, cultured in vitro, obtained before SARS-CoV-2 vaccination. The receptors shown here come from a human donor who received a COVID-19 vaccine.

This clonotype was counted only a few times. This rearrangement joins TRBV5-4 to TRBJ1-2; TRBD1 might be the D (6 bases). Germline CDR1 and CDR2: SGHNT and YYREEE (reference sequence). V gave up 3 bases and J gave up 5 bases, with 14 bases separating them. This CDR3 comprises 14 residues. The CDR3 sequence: CASSSGGGLYGYTF. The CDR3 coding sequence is TGTGCCAGCAGCTCCGGGGGGGGCTTGTATGGCTACACCTTC.

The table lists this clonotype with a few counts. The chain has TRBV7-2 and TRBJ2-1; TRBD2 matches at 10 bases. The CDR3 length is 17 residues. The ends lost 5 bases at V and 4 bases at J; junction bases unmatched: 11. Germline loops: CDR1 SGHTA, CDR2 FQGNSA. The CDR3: CASSRIPSSGGYNEQFF. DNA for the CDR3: TGTGCCAGCAGCCGGATACCTTCTAGCGGGGGATACAATGAGCAGTTCTTC.

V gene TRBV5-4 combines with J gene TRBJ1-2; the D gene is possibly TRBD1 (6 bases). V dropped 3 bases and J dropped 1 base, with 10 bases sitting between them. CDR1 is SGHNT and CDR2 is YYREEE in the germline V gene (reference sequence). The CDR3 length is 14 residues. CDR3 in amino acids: CASSSDRFNYGYTF. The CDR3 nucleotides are TGTGCCAGCAGCTCGGACAGATTTAACTATGGCTACACCTTC.

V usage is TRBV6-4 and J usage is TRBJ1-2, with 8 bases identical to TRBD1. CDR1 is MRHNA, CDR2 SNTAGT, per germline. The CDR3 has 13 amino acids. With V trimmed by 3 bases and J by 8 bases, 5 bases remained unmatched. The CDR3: CASSEGQGWGYTF. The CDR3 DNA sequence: TGTGCCAGCAGTGAAGGACAGGGTTGGGGCTACACCTTC.

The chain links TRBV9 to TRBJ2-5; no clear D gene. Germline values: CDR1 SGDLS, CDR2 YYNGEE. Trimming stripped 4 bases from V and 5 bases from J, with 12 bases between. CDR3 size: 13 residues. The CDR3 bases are TGTGCCAGCAGCCCCGGGCTAGGGGAGACCCAGTACTTC. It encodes CASSPGLGETQYF.

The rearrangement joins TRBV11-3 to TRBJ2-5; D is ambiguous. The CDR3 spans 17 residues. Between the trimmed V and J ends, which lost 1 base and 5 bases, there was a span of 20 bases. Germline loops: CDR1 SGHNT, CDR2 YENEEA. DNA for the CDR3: TGTGCCAGCAGCTTAGGCAGGCGGCCCCTGTATGAGGAGACCCAGTACTTC. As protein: CASSLGRRPLYEETQYF.

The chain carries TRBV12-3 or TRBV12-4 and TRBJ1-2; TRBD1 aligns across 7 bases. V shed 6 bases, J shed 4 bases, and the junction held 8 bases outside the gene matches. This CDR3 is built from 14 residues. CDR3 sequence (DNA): TGTGCCAGCAGACTCGGGGGACAGTCCTATGGCTACACCTTC. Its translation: CASRLGGQSYGYTF.

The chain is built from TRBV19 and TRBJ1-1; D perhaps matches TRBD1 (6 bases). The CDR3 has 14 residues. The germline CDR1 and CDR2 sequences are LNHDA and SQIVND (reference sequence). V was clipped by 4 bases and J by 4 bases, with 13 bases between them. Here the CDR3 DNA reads TGTGCCAGTAGTAAAGGGACACCAATCACTGAAGCTTTCTTT. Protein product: CASSKGTPITEAFF.

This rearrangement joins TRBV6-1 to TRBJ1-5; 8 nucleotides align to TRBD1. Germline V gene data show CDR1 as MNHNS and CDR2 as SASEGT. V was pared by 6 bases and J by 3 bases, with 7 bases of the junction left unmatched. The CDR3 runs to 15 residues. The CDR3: CASRGQGAVNQPQHF. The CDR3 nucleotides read TGTGCCAGCAGGGGGCAGGGGGCGGTCAATCAGCCCCAGCATTTT.

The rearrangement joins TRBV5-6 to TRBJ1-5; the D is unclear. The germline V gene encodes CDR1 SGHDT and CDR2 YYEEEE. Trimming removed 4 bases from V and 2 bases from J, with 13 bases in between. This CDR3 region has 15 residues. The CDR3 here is CASSRRAWGNQPQHF. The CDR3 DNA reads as TGTGCCAGCAGCCGGAGAGCATGGGGCAATCAGCCCCAGCATTTT.

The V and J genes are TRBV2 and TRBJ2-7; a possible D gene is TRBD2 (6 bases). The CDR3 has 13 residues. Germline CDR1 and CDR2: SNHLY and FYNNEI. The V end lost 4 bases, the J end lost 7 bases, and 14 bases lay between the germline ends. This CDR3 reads CASSVSGPGEQYF. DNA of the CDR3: TGTGCCAGCAGTGTTAGCGGACCGGGAGAGCAGTACTTC.

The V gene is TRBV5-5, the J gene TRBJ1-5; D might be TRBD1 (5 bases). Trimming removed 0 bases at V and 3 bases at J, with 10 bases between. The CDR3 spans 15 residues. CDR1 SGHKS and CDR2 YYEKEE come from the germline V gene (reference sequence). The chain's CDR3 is CASSLEQGPNQPQHF. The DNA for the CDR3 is TGTGCCAGCAGCTTGGAGCAGGGCCCCAATCAGCCCCAGCATTTT.

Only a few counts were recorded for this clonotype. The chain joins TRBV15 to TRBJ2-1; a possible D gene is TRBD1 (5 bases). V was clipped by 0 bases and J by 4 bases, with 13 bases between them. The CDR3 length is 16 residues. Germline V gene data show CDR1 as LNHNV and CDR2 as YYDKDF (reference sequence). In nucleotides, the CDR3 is TGTGCCACCAGCAGAGACCGGACAAATGTATACAATGAGCAGTTCTTC. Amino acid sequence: CATSRDRTNVYNEQFF. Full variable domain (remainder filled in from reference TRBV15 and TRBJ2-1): DAMVIQNPRYQVTQFGKPVTLSCSQTLNHNVMYWYQQKSSQAPKLLFHYYDKDFNNEADTPDNFQSRRPNTSFCFLDIRSPGLGDTAMYLCATSRDRTNVYNEQFFGPGTRLTVL.

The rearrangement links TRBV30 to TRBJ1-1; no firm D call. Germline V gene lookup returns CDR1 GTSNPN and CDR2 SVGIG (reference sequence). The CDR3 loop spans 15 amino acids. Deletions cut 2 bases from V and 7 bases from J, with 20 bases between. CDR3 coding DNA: TGTGCCTGGAGTCCCCCTCTCTTGAAGGTGTTTGAAGCTTTCTTT. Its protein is CAWSPPLLKVFEAFF.

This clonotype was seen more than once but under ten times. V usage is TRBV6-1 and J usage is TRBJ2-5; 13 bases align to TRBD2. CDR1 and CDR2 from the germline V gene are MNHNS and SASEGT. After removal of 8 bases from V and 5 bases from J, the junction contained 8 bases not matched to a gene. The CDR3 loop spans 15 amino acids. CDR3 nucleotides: TGTGCCAGCCAGGTGGGACTAGCGGGGCGGGAGACCCAGTACTTC. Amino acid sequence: CASQVGLAGRETQYF.

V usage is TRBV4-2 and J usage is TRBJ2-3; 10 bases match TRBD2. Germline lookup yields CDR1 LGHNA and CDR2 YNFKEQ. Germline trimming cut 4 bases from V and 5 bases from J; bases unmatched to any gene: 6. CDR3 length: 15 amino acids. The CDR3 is CASSPLAGEVDTQYF. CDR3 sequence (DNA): TGTGCCAGCAGCCCTCTAGCGGGGGAGGTAGATACGCAGTATTTT.

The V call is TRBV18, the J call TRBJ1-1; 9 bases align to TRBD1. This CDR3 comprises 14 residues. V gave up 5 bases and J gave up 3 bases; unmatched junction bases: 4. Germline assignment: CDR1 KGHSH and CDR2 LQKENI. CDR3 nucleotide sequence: TGTGCCAGCTCAGTCCGGGACAGGGACACTGAAGCTTTCTTT. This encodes CASSVRDRDTEAFF. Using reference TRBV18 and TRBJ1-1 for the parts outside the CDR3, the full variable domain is NAGVMQNPRHLVRRRGQEARLRCSPMKGHSHVYWYRQLPEEGLKFMVYLQKENIIDESGMPKERFSAEFPKEGPSILRIQQVVRGDSAAYFCASSVRDRDTEAFFGQGTRLTVV.

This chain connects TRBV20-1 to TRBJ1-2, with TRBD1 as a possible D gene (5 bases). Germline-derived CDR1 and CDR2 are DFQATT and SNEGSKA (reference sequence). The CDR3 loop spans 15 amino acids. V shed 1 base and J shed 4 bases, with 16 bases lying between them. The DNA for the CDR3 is TGCAGTGCTAGAGTGGGTTTGACAGCATCCTATGGCTACACCTTC. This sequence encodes CSARVGLTASYGYTF.

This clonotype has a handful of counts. The CDR3 spells CASSIGPQGAGGYTF. Here the CDR3 DNA reads TGTGCCAGTAGTATAGGACCCCAGGGAGCGGGCGGCTACACCTTC. The chain has TRBV19 and TRBJ1-2; the D gene is possibly TRBD1 (5 bases). Germline values: CDR1 LNHDA, CDR2 SQIVND (reference sequence). V lost 1 base and J 8 bases, leaving 17 bases between the germline ends. CDR3 size: 15 residues.

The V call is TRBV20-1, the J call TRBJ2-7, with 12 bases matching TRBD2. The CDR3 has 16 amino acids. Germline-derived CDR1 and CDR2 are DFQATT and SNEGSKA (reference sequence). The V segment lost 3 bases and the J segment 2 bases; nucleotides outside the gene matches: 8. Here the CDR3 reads CSASRASGGEPYEQYF. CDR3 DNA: TGCAGTGCTAGTAGGGCTAGCGGGGGGGAACCCTACGAGCAGTACTTC.

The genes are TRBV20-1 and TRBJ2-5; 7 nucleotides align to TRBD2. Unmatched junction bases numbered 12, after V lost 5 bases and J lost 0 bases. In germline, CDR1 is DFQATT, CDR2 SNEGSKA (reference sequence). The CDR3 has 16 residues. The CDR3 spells CSASSGRGRYQETQYF. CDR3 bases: TGCAGTGCTTCCAGTGGGCGGGGGAGGTACCAAGAGACCCAGTACTTC.

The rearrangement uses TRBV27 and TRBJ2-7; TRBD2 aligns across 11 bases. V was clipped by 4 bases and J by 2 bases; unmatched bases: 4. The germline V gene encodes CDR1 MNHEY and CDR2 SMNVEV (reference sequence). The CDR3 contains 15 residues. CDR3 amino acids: CASSSLAGGPYEQYF. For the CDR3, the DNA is TGTGCCAGCAGTTCCTTAGCGGGGGGGCCCTACGAGCAGTACTTC.

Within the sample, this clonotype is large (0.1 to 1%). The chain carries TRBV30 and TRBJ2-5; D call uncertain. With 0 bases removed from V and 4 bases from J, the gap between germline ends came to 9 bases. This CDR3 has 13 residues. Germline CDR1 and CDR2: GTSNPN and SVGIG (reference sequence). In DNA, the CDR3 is TGTGCCTGGAGTGTTGGAGACGGAGAGACCCAGTACTTC. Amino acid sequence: CAWSVGDGETQYF.

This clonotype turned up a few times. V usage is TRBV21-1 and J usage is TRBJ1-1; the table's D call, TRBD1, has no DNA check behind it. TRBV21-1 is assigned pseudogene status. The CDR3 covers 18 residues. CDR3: CASSKALRGPLWKTEAFF. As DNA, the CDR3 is TGTGCCAGCAGCAAAGCGCTCAGGGGCCCGCTGTGGAAGACTGAAGCTTTCTTT.

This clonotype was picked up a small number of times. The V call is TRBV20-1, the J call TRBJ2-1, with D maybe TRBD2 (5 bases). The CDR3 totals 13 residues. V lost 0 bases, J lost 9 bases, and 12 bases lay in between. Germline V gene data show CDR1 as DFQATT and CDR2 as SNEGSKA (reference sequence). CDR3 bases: TGCAGTGCTAGAGAAACTAGGTCCAGTGAGCAGTTCTTC. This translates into CSARETRSSEQFF.

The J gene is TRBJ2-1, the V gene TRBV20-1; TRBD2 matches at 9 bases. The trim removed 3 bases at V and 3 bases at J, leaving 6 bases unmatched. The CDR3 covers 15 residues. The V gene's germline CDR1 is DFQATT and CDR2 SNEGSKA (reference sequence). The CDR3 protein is CSASAGAGGYNEQFF. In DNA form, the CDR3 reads TGCAGTGCTAGTGCAGGAGCGGGGGGCTACAATGAGCAGTTCTTC.

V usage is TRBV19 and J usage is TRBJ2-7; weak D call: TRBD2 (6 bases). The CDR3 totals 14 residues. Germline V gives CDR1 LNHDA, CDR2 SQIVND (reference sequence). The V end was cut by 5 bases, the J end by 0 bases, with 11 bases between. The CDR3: CASSPGGDSYEQYF. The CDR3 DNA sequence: TGTGCCAGTAGTCCCGGCGGGGACTCCTACGAGCAGTACTTC.